Shown below are 28 T cell receptor beta chains from a single sample sequenced in a study of CD8+CD57+ T cells in acquired aplastic anemia. Profiles of TCR beta VDJ and CDR3 were generated from a genomic DNA template. One entry per CDR3 protein results from TCRdb running MiXCR on the reads. The sample lists approximately 300,000 distinct CDR3 sequences; 45% to 65% were seen once. Patients selected for sequencing had displayed CD8+CD57+ cell expansion by flow cytometry. Specimen: sorted CD4+, CD8+, or CD8+CD57+ T cells (not recorded which) from PBMCs. The receptors originated from a human donor with aplastic anemia.

The chain has TRBV7-9 and TRBJ2-1; 8 bases agree with TRBD1. Germline V gene lookup returns CDR1 SEHNR and CDR2 FQNEAQ (reference sequence). V lost 4 bases and J lost 5; bases outside the gene matches: 7. The length of the CDR3 is 15 residues. CDR3 in amino acids: CASSSRDRGNNEQFF. The CDR3 nucleotides are TGTGCCAGCAGCTCCAGAGACAGGGGTAACAATGAGCAGTTCTTC.

With respect to this clonotype: Compared with germline, one end of the junction differs, possibly owing to a read error. V usage is TRBV7-9 and J usage is TRBJ2-1, with D perhaps matching TRBD1 or TRBD2 (5 bases each). The CDR3 extends over 16 amino acids. Germline loops: CDR1 SEHNR, CDR2 FQNEAQ (reference sequence). CDR3 amino acids: CASSLLGEKSYNGQFF. DNA of the CDR3: TGTGCCAGCAGCTTGCTAGGGGAGAAGTCCTACAATGGGCAGTTCTTC.

This chain joins TRBV7-3 and TRBJ1-1; no definite D call. The germline V gene encodes CDR1 SGHTA and CDR2 FQGTGA. The CDR3 loop spans 17 amino acids. The germline V and J ends were trimmed by 5 bases and 0 bases, with 19 bases remaining between them. CDR3 coding DNA: TGTGCCAGCAGCCATATGACCCTAGGACGGTTGAACACTGAAGCTTTCTTT. This gives the protein CASSHMTLGRLNTEAFF. Full variable domain (remainder filled in from reference TRBV7-3 and TRBJ1-1): GAGVSQTPSNKVTEKGKYVELRCDPISGHTALYWYRQSLGQGPEFLIYFQGTGAADDSGLPNDRFFAVRPEGSVSTLKIQRTERGDSAVYLCASSHMTLGRLNTEAFFGQGTRLTVV.

There are many counts of this clonotype. This chain uses TRBV2 with TRBJ1-1; D ambiguous. CDR3 length: 13 residues. Per germline, CDR1 SNHLY and CDR2 FYNNEI. V gave up 3 bases and J gave up 1 base, with 6 bases separating them. The CDR3, as DNA: TGTGCCAGCAGTGATTGGGGGAACACTGAAGCTTTCTTT. Translated: CASSDWGNTEAFF.

This clonotype was observed many times. The chain recombines TRBV12-3 or TRBV12-4 with TRBJ2-1, with 13 bases aligning to TRBD2. The J segment lost 6 bases and the V segment lost 4 bases, leaving 3 bases of the junction unmatched. CDR3 size: 15 residues. CDR3 amino acids: CASSYTSGRANEQFF. For the CDR3, the DNA is TGTGCCAGCAGTTATACTAGCGGGAGGGCCAATGAGCAGTTCTTC.

This clonotype showed up just once. The chain carries TRBV15 and TRBJ1-4; D is possibly TRBD1 (5 bases). The germline CDR1 and CDR2 sequences are LNHNV and YYDKDF (reference sequence). This CDR3 has 14 residues. V was shortened by 8 bases and J by 2 bases, with 12 bases between the two germline ends. The CDR3 is CATGVGGTNEKLFF. DNA for the CDR3: TGTGCCACCGGCGTTGGGGGGACTAATGAAAAACTGTTTTTT. The full variable domain, completed using reference TRBV15 and TRBJ1-4, is DAMVIQNPRYQVTQFGKPVTLSCSQTLNHNVMYWYQQKSSQAPKLLFHYYDKDFNNEADTPDNFQSRRPNTSFCFLDIRSPGLGDTAMYLCATGVGGTNEKLFFGSGTQLSVL.

V gene TRBV7-2 combines with J gene TRBJ1-3; D is unclear. From germline, CDR1 is SGHTA and CDR2 FQGNSA. The CDR3 is 16 amino acids. Trimming stripped 4 bases from V and 0 bases from J, with 13 bases between. The CDR3 here is CASSSNGLSSGNTIYF. The DNA for the CDR3 is TGTGCCAGCAGCTCCAATGGACTAAGCTCTGGAAACACCATATATTTT.

To note about this clonotype: A read error may be the cause here, since a much bigger clone is one base away. This chain links TRBV2 with TRBJ1-1; D gene uncertain. Germline CDR1 SNHLY, CDR2 FYNNEI. The CDR3 contains 15 residues. The DNA of the CDR3 is TGTGCCAGCAGCCAAGATCCCGGCATGAACACTGAAGCTTCCTTT. Protein: CASSQDPGMNTEASF. The full variable domain, rest sourced from reference TRBV2 and TRBJ1-1, is EPEVTQTPSHQVTQMGQEVILRCVPISNHLYFYWYRQILGQKVEFLVSFYNNEISEKSEIFDDQFSVERPDGSNFTLKIRSTKLEDSAMYFCASSQDPGMNTEASFGQGTRLTVV.

This clonotype was seen more than once but under ten times. The chain combines TRBV7-2 with TRBJ2-5; 9 bases fit TRBD2. V shed 8 bases and J 5 bases; nucleotides not matched to a gene: 9. The CDR3 is 14 amino acids. Germline V gene sequence: CDR1 SGHTA, CDR2 FQGNSA. For the CDR3, the DNA is TGTGCCAGCGGCGGAGCGGGAGGATGGGAGACCCAGTACTTC. Its protein product is CASGGAGGWETQYF.

This clonotype was picked up many times. This chain joins TRBV9 and TRBJ2-3; 9 positions agree with TRBD2. The junction had 7 bases not matched to a gene; V was cut back by 0 bases and J by 8 bases. Germline V gives CDR1 SGDLS, CDR2 YYNGEE. The CDR3 consists of 15 residues. This CDR3 reads CASSVASGEGGTQYF. Here the CDR3 DNA reads TGTGCCAGCAGCGTAGCTAGCGGGGAAGGTGGTACGCAGTATTTT.

This chain uses TRBV7-9 with TRBJ2-7; D might be TRBD1 or TRBD2, each matching 5 bases. V was trimmed by 1 base and J by 6 bases, leaving 13 bases between them. CDR3 length: 14 residues. Germline CDR1 reads SEHNR; CDR2 reads FQNEAQ (reference sequence). The CDR3 DNA follows: TGTGCCAGCAGCTTAGTCGACGGGGCGGCCGAGCAGTACTTC. Translated, it gives CASSLVDGAAEQYF. The whole variable domain, filled in from reference TRBV7-9 and TRBJ2-7, reads DTGVSQNPRHKITKRGQNVTFRCDPISEHNRLYWYRQTLGQGPEFLTYFQNEAQLEKSRLLSDRFSAERPKGSFSTLEIQRTEQGDSAMYLCASSLVDGAAEQYFGPGTRLTVT.

This chain links TRBV5-1 with TRBJ2-7; D not certain. Germline V CDR1 and CDR2: SGHRS, YFSETQ. Trimming left V 0 bases short and J 5 bases short, with 9 bases between. The length of the CDR3 is 13 residues. CDR3 sequence reads: CASSLERGDEQYF. The CDR3 DNA reads as TGCGCCAGCAGCTTGGAGCGAGGCGACGAGCAGTACTTC.

This clonotype was counted at least ten times. The chain has TRBV19 and TRBJ2-7; 7 bases agree with TRBD1. Germline loops: CDR1 LNHDA, CDR2 SQIVND (reference sequence). The V and J ends lost 5 bases and 7 bases, in that order; junction bases with no gene match: 5. This CDR3 is 12 amino acids long. CDR3 in DNA: TGTGCCAGTAGTCGACAGGGCCAAGAGCAGTACTTC. Translating it yields CASSRQGQEQYF. The full variable domain, its missing parts supplied by reference TRBV19 and TRBJ2-7, is DGGITQSPKYLFRKEGQNVTLSCEQNLNHDAMYWYRQDPGQGLRLIYYSQIVNDFQKGDIAEGYSVSREKKESFPLTVTSAQKNPTAFYLCASSRQGQEQYFGPGTRLTVT.

This clonotype was recorded at least ten times. V and J are TRBV6-5 and TRBJ1-5, with D tentatively TRBD1 (6 bases). The CDR3 is made up of 14 amino acids. CDR1 and CDR2 (germline): MNHEY, SVGAGI. With 2 bases removed from V and 4 bases from J, the gap between germline ends came to 9 bases. CDR3 residues: CASSYGTGNQPQHF. The CDR3 nucleotides read TGTGCCAGCAGTTACGGCACAGGGAATCAGCCCCAGCATTTT.

V is TRBV24-1 and J is TRBJ2-1, with TRBD1 as a possible D gene (6 bases). This CDR3 spans 15 amino acids. With 8 bases removed from V and 7 bases from J, the gap between germline ends came to 20 bases. In germline, CDR1 is KGHDR, CDR2 SFDVKD. In nucleotides, the CDR3 is TGTGCCACCATTGACCCCGGCAGACAGGTGAATGAGCAGTTCTTC. It specifies CATIDPGRQVNEQFF.

This clonotype was recorded many times. The chain uses TRBV19 and TRBJ1-2; D unclear. This CDR3 has 11 residues. The germline gives CDR1 LNHDA, CDR2 SQIVND (reference sequence). Trimming took off 5 bases at V and 2 bases at J, with 3 bases between the two ends. The CDR3 region has the DNA TGTGCCAGTAGTTCAAACTATGGCTACACCTTC. Its translation is CASSSNYGYTF. The variable domain in full, with the rest retrieved from reference TRBV19 and TRBJ1-2, is DGGITQSPKYLFRKEGQNVTLSCEQNLNHDAMYWYRQDPGQGLRLIYYSQIVNDFQKGDIAEGYSVSREKKESFPLTVTSAQKNPTAFYLCASSSNYGYTFGSGTRLTVV.

This clonotype has just one count. V and J are TRBV20-1 and TRBJ2-5, with 10 bases lining up with TRBD2. The CDR3 is 15 amino acids. Germline V gene lookup returns CDR1 DFQATT and CDR2 SNEGSKA (reference sequence). J was trimmed by 1 base and V by 6 bases; bases with no gene match: 8. Here the CDR3 DNA reads TGCAGTGCGGAATCTAGCGGGAGCCTCCAAGAGACCCAGTACTTC. As protein: CSAESSGSLQETQYF.

As to this clonotype: The junction does not match germline at one end; this may be a read error. This chain connects TRBV7-3 to TRBJ2-1; unclear D gene. This CDR3 region has 13 residues. Germline V gene lookup returns CDR1 SGHTA and CDR2 FQGTGA. The CDR3 loop is CASSVTLMDEQFF. DNA of the CDR3: TGTGCCAGCAGCGTAACATTAATGGATGAGCAGTTCTTC. Full variable domain (rest looked up from reference TRBV7-3 and TRBJ2-1): GAGVSQTPSNKVTEKGKYVELRCDPISGHTALYWYRQSLGQGPEFLIYFQGTGAADDSGLPNDRFFAVRPEGSVSTLKIQRTERGDSAVYLCASSVTLMDEQFFGPGTRLTVL.

This clonotype was detected only a few times. The CDR3 sequence is CASSSPRGQGISYEQYF. The CDR3 DNA reads TGTGCCAGCAGTTCACCCCGCGGACAGGGCATCTCCTACGAGCAGTACTTC. This chain joins TRBV7-2 and TRBJ2-7; 8 bases fit TRBD1. Germline CDR1 is SGHTA and CDR2 is FQGNSA. This CDR3 comprises 17 residues. Trimming cost V 6 bases and J 0 bases; bases outside gene matches: 13.

V and J are TRBV7-3 and TRBJ2-7; no clear D gene. Between the trimmed V and J ends, which lost 6 bases and 2 bases, there was a span of 14 bases. Germline loops: CDR1 SGHTA, CDR2 FQGTGA. The CDR3 is 14 residues long. The CDR3 sequence: CASSELAPPYEQYF. The DNA for the CDR3 is TGTGCCAGCAGTGAACTGGCACCACCCTACGAGCAGTACTTC. The variable domain in full, with the rest retrieved from reference TRBV7-3 and TRBJ2-7, is GAGVSQTPSNKVTEKGKYVELRCDPISGHTALYWYRQSLGQGPEFLIYFQGTGAADDSGLPNDRFFAVRPEGSVSTLKIQRTERGDSAVYLCASSELAPPYEQYFGPGTRLTVT.

The J gene is TRBJ2-3, the V gene TRBV7-6; 14 positions agree with TRBD2. In germline, CDR1 is SGHVS, CDR2 FNYEAQ. The J segment lost 5 bases and the V segment lost 6 bases, leaving 7 bases of the junction unmatched. The CDR3 contains 16 residues. CDR3 sequence: CASRQTSGGDGDTQYF. Written as DNA, the CDR3 is TGTGCCAGCAGACAGACTAGCGGGGGGGACGGAGATACGCAGTATTTT. Variable domain in full (rest from reference TRBV7-6 and TRBJ2-3): GAGVSQSPRYKVTKRGQDVALRCDPISGHVSLYWYRQALGQGPEFLTYFNYEAQQDKSGLPNDRFSAERPEGSISTLTIQRTEQRDSAMYRCASRQTSGGDGDTQYFGPGTRLTVL.

The rearrangement uses TRBV2 and TRBJ1-2, with 8 positions matching TRBD1. This CDR3 is built from 16 residues. CDR1 is SNHLY and CDR2 is FYNNEI in the germline V gene. With V trimmed by 7 bases and J by 2 bases, 12 bases remained unmatched. The CDR3 is CASTLDPGQANYGYTF. Written as DNA, the CDR3 is TGTGCCAGCACCCTTGACCCGGGACAGGCCAACTATGGCTACACCTTC.

At least ten counts were recorded for this clonotype. This chain connects TRBV14 to TRBJ2-5; weak D call: TRBD1 (6 bases). Germline V lookup: CDR1 SGHDN, CDR2 FVKESK. This CDR3 is built from 14 residues. V gave up 5 bases and J gave up 1 base, with 11 bases separating them. The CDR3 DNA is TGTGCCAGCAGCAGACAGGCTGGCCAAGAGACCCAGTACTTC. Translating gives CASSRQAGQETQYF.

In this sample, this clonotype turned up many times. This rearrangement joins TRBV5-1 to TRBJ2-7, with 8 bases fitting TRBD1. J was trimmed by 2 bases and V by 4 bases; bases with no gene match: 2. The CDR3 has 13 amino acids. Germline-derived CDR1 and CDR2 are SGHRS and YFSETQ. The CDR3 nucleotides are TGCGCCAGCAGCGTACAGGGGGCCTACGAGCAGTACTTC. This codes for CASSVQGAYEQYF.

This sequence joins TRBV24-1 and TRBJ2-3; 8 nucleotides match TRBD1. CDR1 and CDR2 from the germline V gene are KGHDR and SFDVKD. This CDR3 comprises 15 residues. With 5 bases clipped from V and 5 bases from J, the junction kept 8 bases outside the gene matches. The CDR3 spells CATSGAQGAVDTQYF. The DNA of the CDR3 is TGTGCCACCAGTGGAGCCCAGGGGGCGGTAGATACGCAGTATTTT.

This clonotype was detected once. This chain connects TRBV29-1 to TRBJ1-4; D gene unclear. The germline V and J ends were trimmed by 7 bases and 6 bases, with 6 bases remaining between them. The CDR3 covers 10 residues. Germline loops: CDR1 SQVTM, CDR2 ANQGSEA. CDR3: CSAEDEKLFF. The CDR3 DNA follows: TGCAGCGCCGAAGATGAAAAACTGTTTTTT.

The V gene is TRBV7-9, the J gene TRBJ1-4; TRBD1 aligns across 8 bases. Germline V lookup: CDR1 SEHNR, CDR2 FQNEAQ (reference sequence). With V trimmed by 5 bases and J by 3 bases, 11 bases remained unmatched. This CDR3 region has 17 residues. The CDR3 DNA reads as TGTGCCAGCAGCCCAGGAGGAGACAGGGGTTCTAATGAAAAACTGTTTTTT. This gives the protein CASSPGGDRGSNEKLFF. The variable domain in full, with the rest retrieved from reference TRBV7-9 and TRBJ1-4, is DTGVSQNPRHKITKRGQNVTFRCDPISEHNRLYWYRQTLGQGPEFLTYFQNEAQLEKSRLLSDRFSAERPKGSFSTLEIQRTEQGDSAMYLCASSPGGDRGSNEKLFFGSGTQLSVL.

In its sample, this clonotype was seen a few times. The chain carries TRBV19 and TRBJ1-4, with unresolved D. The germline CDR1 and CDR2 sequences are LNHDA and SQIVND (reference sequence). The germline V and J ends were trimmed by 11 bases and 8 bases, with 15 bases remaining between them. This CDR3 has 12 amino acids. In nucleotides, the CDR3 is TGTGCCCCCTTTAGGAGGCGGGAAAAACTGTTTTTT. Residues: CAPFRRREKLFF.